These 26 T cell receptor beta chains originate from one sample sequenced in a study of cytomegalovirus exposure and HLA in healthy donors. PCR involved 60 Vbeta and 13 Jbeta primers. The assay was immunoSEQ multiplex PCR, and TCRdb's table has in-frame clones only and misses some. The sample table includes 75,000 to 90,000 clones. Sequencing was done on a sample of PBMCs. The receptors derive from a woman aged 55-69 years in good health and CMV-seronegative.

CDR3 region: CASSLNAGQGASGANVLTF. The DNA for the CDR3 is TGTGCCAGCAGCTTAAATGCGGGACAGGGGGCCTCTGGGGCCAACGTCCTGACTTTC. The V gene is TRBV7-3, the J gene TRBJ2-6; 12 bases are a match to TRBD1. Germline CDR1 SGHTA, CDR2 FQGTGA. Germline trimming cut 1 base from V and 0 bases from J; bases unmatched to any gene: 4. The CDR3 consists of 19 residues.

The chain's CDR3 is CACSRNPTDTQYF. CDR3 nucleotide sequence: TGTGCCTGTTCTAGAAATCCCACAGATACGCAGTATTTT. V usage is TRBV30 and J usage is TRBJ2-3; no clear D. The CDR3 runs to 13 residues. Germline V gives CDR1 GTSNPN, CDR2 SVGIG (reference sequence). With 6 bases removed from V and 2 bases from J, the gap between germline ends came to 12 bases.

This chain joins TRBV2 and TRBJ1-5; the match to TRBD1 covers 11 bases. Germline V gives CDR1 SNHLY, CDR2 FYNNEI. The CDR3 is made up of 14 amino acids. V lost 8 bases, J lost 7 bases, and 7 bases stayed unmatched. CDR3 residues: CASGRTGGGQPQHF. DNA for the CDR3: TGTGCCAGCGGCCGGACAGGGGGCGGCCAGCCCCAGCATTTT.

This sequence joins TRBV13 and TRBJ2-7, with 10 bases fitting TRBD2. The CDR3 runs to 14 residues. Germline CDR1 reads PRHDT; CDR2 reads FYEKMQ (reference sequence). Trimming cost V 1 base and J 3 bases; bases outside gene matches: 0. CDR3 in DNA: TGTGCCAGCAGCTTAGCTAGCGGGAGCTACGAGCAGTACTTC. The encoded protein is CASSLASGSYEQYF. The full variable domain, rest sourced from reference TRBV13 and TRBJ2-7, is AAGVIQSPRHLIKEKRETATLKCYPIPRHDTVYWYQQGPGQDPQFLISFYEKMQSDKGSIPDRFSAQQFSDYHSELNMSSLELGDSALYFCASSLASGSYEQYFGPGTRLTVT.

This chain links TRBV28 with TRBJ2-7, with D possibly matching TRBD1 (7 bases). V was cut by 6 bases and J by 5 bases, with 23 bases left in between. Germline V lookup: CDR1 MDHEN, CDR2 SYDVKM. The CDR3 runs 16 residues. Here the CDR3 DNA reads TGTGCCAGCAGCGAACTGAGGGGGCTAGCGACCCACGAGCAGTACTTC. Its translation is CASSELRGLATHEQYF.

This chain connects TRBV10-2 to TRBJ2-5; D may be TRBD2 (6 bases). Near its end, the DNA agrees better with TRBJ2-7, so the J call may be wrong. Germline loops: CDR1 WSHSY, CDR2 SAAADI. This CDR3 region has 13 residues. Here the CDR3 reads CASRSSGLYEQYF. CDR3 nucleotides: TGCGCCAGCAGGTCCAGCGGGCTCTACGAGCAGTACTTC.

The chain recombines TRBV10-1 with TRBJ2-7, with TRBD2 identical over 7 bases. The CDR3 length is 14 residues. Germline V gene data show CDR1 as WNHNN and CDR2 as SYGVQD (reference sequence). Losses at the gene ends were 5 bases for V and 0 bases for J; bases not matched to a gene: 4. CDR3 nucleotides: TGCGCCAGCAGTAAGAGCGGGGACTCCTACGAGCAGTACTTC. Its translation: CASSKSGDSYEQYF.

V is TRBV4-3 and J is TRBJ2-3; D may be TRBD2 (6 bases). The germline V gene has CDR1 LGHNA and CDR2 YSLEER. The CDR3 runs 15 residues. The V end lost 0 bases, the J end lost 1 base, and 8 bases lay between the germline ends. For the CDR3, the DNA is TGCGCCAGCAGCCAAGATTCGGGGGGCACAGATACGCAGTATTTT. Its protein product is CASSQDSGGTDTQYF.

The rearrangement joins TRBV5-1 to TRBJ2-3; D is undetermined. The CDR3 length is 14 residues. Per germline, CDR1 SGHRS and CDR2 YFSETQ. Deletions cut 0 bases from V and 6 bases from J, with 11 bases between. Here the CDR3 reads CASSLAAEADTQYF. In DNA form, the CDR3 reads TGCGCCAGCAGCTTGGCTGCCGAGGCGGATACGCAGTATTTT.

The gene calls are TRBV5-4 and TRBJ2-5; possible D gene TRBD1, 6 bases. Trimming pared 2 bases from V and 1 base from J, leaving 6 bases between. The germline V gene has CDR1 SGHNT and CDR2 YYREEE (reference sequence). CDR3 length: 13 amino acids. The CDR3 is CASSLQGQETQYF. CDR3 in DNA: TGTGCCAGCAGCTTACAGGGCCAAGAGACCCAGTACTTC.

For the CDR3, the DNA is TGTGCCAGCAGCGCAGGGGGACAGTATCAGCCCCAGCATTTT. Translating it yields CASSAGGQYQPQHF. The genes are TRBV9 and TRBJ1-5; 7 nucleotides align to TRBD1. CDR1 is SGDLS, CDR2 YYNGEE, per germline. The CDR3 is 14 amino acids. V dropped 3 bases and J dropped 5; count of bases not matched to a gene: 5.

The chain recombines TRBV18 with TRBJ2-2; 11 bases are a match to TRBD1. Germline CDR1 and CDR2: KGHSH and LQKENI. The CDR3 is 16 residues long. V was clipped by 6 bases and J by 0 bases; unmatched bases: 3. CDR3 coding DNA: TGTGCCAGCTCCCGGACAGGGGGCGCGAACACCGGGGAGCTGTTTTTT. Amino acids: CASSRTGGANTGELFF.

This chain connects TRBV7-2 to TRBJ2-5, with D possibly being TRBD1 (5 bases). The CDR3 contains 15 residues. From germline, CDR1 is SGHTA and CDR2 FQGNSA. Trimming stripped 2 bases from V and 3 bases from J, with 13 bases between. The CDR3 region has the DNA TGTGCCAGCAGCTTACCGACAGCCGGAGAAGAGACCCAGTACTTC. Translation gives CASSLPTAGEETQYF.

The rearrangement uses TRBV14 and TRBJ1-3, with D possibly being TRBD1 (6 bases). Trimming pared 4 bases from V and 0 bases from J, leaving 10 bases between. The CDR3 runs to 15 residues. CDR1 SGHDN and CDR2 FVKESK come from the germline V gene. CDR3 DNA: TGTGCCAGCAGCCTTACAGGGTTCTCTGGAAACACCATATATTTT. Amino acids: CASSLTGFSGNTIYF.

The V gene is TRBV4-1, the J gene TRBJ2-1; TRBD2 agrees at 12 bases. Trimming at V came to 4 bases and at J to 0 bases, leaving 16 bases not matched to a gene. This CDR3 contains 21 residues. Germline V gives CDR1 MGHRA, CDR2 YSYEKL. For the CDR3, the DNA is TGCGCCAGCAGCCTCCAACCGACTAGCGGGAGCCCTATGAGCTCCTACAATGAGCAGTTCTTC. It specifies CASSLQPTSGSPMSSYNEQFF.

The V and J genes are TRBV11-1 and TRBJ2-7, with a possible D match to TRBD1 (6 bases). Germline CDR1 is SGHAT and CDR2 is FQDESV (reference sequence). Trimming cost V 5 bases and J 0 bases, with 14 bases left between them. This CDR3 region has 15 residues. The CDR3 DNA sequence: TGTGCCAGCAGCACCGGCAGAGGGGGCTCCTACGAGCAGTACTTC. This gives the protein CASSTGRGGSYEQYF.

The genes are TRBV28 and TRBJ2-4; the match to TRBD1 covers 9 bases. The germline gives CDR1 MDHEN, CDR2 SYDVKM. Trimming took 5 bases from V and 7 from J; bases not matched to a gene: 6. There are 14 residues in the CDR3. The CDR3 DNA reads as TGTGCCAGCAGTCCGGGACAGGGACGGAACATTCAGTACTTC. It is translated as CASSPGQGRNIQYF.

The V and J genes are TRBV5-3 and TRBJ2-7, with 7 nucleotides matching TRBD2. TRBV5-3 is an ORF for which the function is uncertain. The J segment lost 12 bases and the V segment lost 0 bases, leaving 15 bases of the junction unmatched. The CDR3 has 15 residues. The CDR3 DNA is TGTGCCAGAAGCTTGGCGGCGGGAGACCCAGGAGTTCGGTACTTC. Translating it yields CARSLAAGDPGVRYF.

V is TRBV7-6 and J is TRBJ1-6, with 9 bases aligning to TRBD1. Trimming cost V 0 bases and J 6 bases; bases outside gene matches: 9. The CDR3 length is 18 residues. CDR1 and CDR2 from the germline V gene are SGHVS and FNYEAQ. The CDR3 nucleotides read TGTGCCAGCAGCTTAGCCCCCCCGTCGGACAGGGGTAATTCACCCCTCCACTTT. Protein product: CASSLAPPSDRGNSPLHF.

V and J are TRBV6-1 and TRBJ2-7, with TRBD2 as a possible D gene (6 bases). Germline lookup yields CDR1 MNHNS and CDR2 SASEGT. The CDR3 length is 12 residues. The V gene lost 3 bases and the J gene lost 6 bases, with 9 bases spanning the gap. DNA of the CDR3: TGTGCCAGCAGTGAGGGGGGTGGCGAGCAGTACTTC. Translating it yields CASSEGGGEQYF.

CDR3 in amino acids: CAIMGQMNTEAFF. The CDR3 DNA reads TGTGCCATCATGGGACAGATGAACACTGAAGCTTTCTTT. V and J are TRBV10-3 and TRBJ1-1; 7 bases map to TRBD1. The junction had 2 bases not matched to a gene; V was cut back by 7 bases and J by 0 bases. This CDR3 has 13 residues. Per germline, CDR1 ENHRY and CDR2 SYGVKD.

The rearrangement joins TRBV7-9 to TRBJ2-7; 7 nucleotides agree with TRBD2. The CDR3 covers 16 residues. The germline V gene has CDR1 SEHNR and CDR2 FQNEAQ (reference sequence). The V segment lost 5 bases and the J segment 7 bases; nucleotides outside the gene matches: 17. CDR3 sequence reads: CASSRTPSGKSGEQYF. The CDR3 DNA is TGTGCCAGCAGCCGAACTCCGAGCGGGAAGTCGGGGGAGCAGTACTTC.

V gene TRBV28 combines with J gene TRBJ2-7, with D perhaps TRBD2 (6 bases). Trimming stripped 7 bases from V and 4 bases from J, with 14 bases between. In germline, CDR1 is MDHEN, CDR2 SYDVKM. The CDR3 length is 13 residues. The CDR3 coding sequence is TGTGCCAGCATAGACGGGAGTTGGTACGAGCAGTACTTC. Its translation: CASIDGSWYEQYF.

This chain joins TRBV29-1 and TRBJ2-3; 8 bases line up with TRBD2. This CDR3 contains 14 residues. Trimming cost V 5 bases and J 1 base; bases outside gene matches: 5. CDR1 is SQVTM, CDR2 ANQGSEA, per germline. Written as DNA, the CDR3 is TGCAGCGTTCTAAGCGGGAGCGGCACAGATACGCAGTATTTT. Amino acid sequence: CSVLSGSGTDTQYF.

This chain uses TRBV30 with TRBJ1-4; D is unclear. Germline loops: CDR1 GTSNPN, CDR2 SVGIG (reference sequence). The V and J ends lost 1 base and 7 bases respectively, with 7 bases between them. The CDR3 has 12 residues. The CDR3: CAWSGRGEKLFF. DNA for the CDR3: TGTGCCTGGAGTGGCCGGGGTGAAAAACTGTTTTTT.

The J gene is TRBJ1-3, the V gene TRBV7-9, with TRBD1 matching over 8 bases. The junction had 13 bases not matched to a gene; V was cut back by 2 bases and J by 1 base. The CDR3 is made up of 19 amino acids. Germline V gives CDR1 SEHNR, CDR2 FQNEAQ (reference sequence). The CDR3 DNA reads as TGTGCCAGCAGCTTACCGTTGACCAGGGGGCGAGGATCTGGAAACACCATATATTTT. Its protein product is CASSLPLTRGRGSGNTIYF.